This T cell receptor (beta chain) was found in a study of T cells after yellow fever vaccination. The wider study: The SMART-Seq v4 Ultra Low Input method served to prepare the low-cell-number fractions. Findings and limits, study-wide: Most primary-vaccination clones reappeared after the booster (about 96% CD4, about 88% CD8). High-abundance clonotypes from the bulk population could contaminate FACS-sorted repertoires.

About this clonotype itself: Its target is unknown.

Germline trimming cut 4 bases from V and 5 bases from J; bases unmatched to any gene: 6. The CDR3 is 14 amino acids. The germline V gene encodes CDR1 MNHEY and CDR2 SVGEGT. TCRdb re-derived calls from the 5' RACE reads in MiXCR, one entry per CDR3 protein. This sample yields 300,000 or so distinct CDR3 sequences, of which 10% to 15% are seen a single time; 0.4% to 0.55% belongs to the top ten. This sequence joins TRBV6-2 or TRBV6-3 and TRBJ2-7; 9 bases line up with TRBD2. Sequences were derived from CD4+ T cells sorted from PBMCs, sampled 45 days after the yellow fever booster vaccination. The receptor was isolated from a man between 25 and 39 years old who received the YFV17D yellow fever vaccine. The DNA of the CDR3 is TGTGCCAGCAGTTTTAGCGGGAGAAGGGACGAGCAGTACTTC. It yields the protein CASSFSGRRDEQYF.